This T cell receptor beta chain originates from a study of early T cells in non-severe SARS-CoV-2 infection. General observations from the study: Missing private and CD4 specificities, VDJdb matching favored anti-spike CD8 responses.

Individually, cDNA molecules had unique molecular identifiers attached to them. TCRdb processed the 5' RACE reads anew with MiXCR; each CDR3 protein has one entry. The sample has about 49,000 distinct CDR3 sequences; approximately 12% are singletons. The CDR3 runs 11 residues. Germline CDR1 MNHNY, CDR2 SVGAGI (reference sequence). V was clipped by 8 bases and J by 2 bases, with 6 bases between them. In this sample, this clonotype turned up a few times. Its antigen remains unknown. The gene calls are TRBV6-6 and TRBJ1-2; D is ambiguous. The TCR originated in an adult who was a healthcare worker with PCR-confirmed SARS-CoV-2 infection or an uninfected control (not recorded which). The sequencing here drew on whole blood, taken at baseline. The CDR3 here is CASSNNYGYTF. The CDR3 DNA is TGTGCCAGCTCGAACAACTATGGCTACACCTTC.